The clone carrying this T cell receptor beta chain was counted at least ten times. A 5'RACE template-switching step, the method used to make TCR cDNA, added a universal primer site and UMIs. TCRdb re-called the 5' RACE reads through MiXCR, storing one row per CDR3 protein. The data hold around 260,000 distinct CDR3 sequences, with roughly 4.8% observed a single time. The CDR3 extends over 14 amino acids. The V and J ends lost 6 bases and 6 bases respectively, with 16 bases between them. CDR1 and CDR2 (germline): SGDLS, YYNGEE. The sample is drawn from a study of T cells after yellow fever vaccination.

The source was CD4+ T cells sorted from PBMCs, collected on the day of the yellow fever booster vaccination. The genes are TRBV9 and TRBJ2-1, with D possibly TRBD1 on 6 matching bases. The clonotype originates from a man aged 18 to 35 who received the YFV17D yellow fever vaccine. In nucleotides, the CDR3 is TGTGCCAGCACCCCCCACCAGGGGACCAATGAGCAGTTCTTC. Translating it yields CASTPHQGTNEQFF.